These 14 T cell receptor beta chains were sequenced from one sample in a study of beta chain features in type 1 diabetes. Investigators reverse transcribed all isolated RNA, so they sequenced expressed TCRB transcripts. TCRdb's table, derived via immunoSEQ multiplex PCR, lists solely in-frame clones and lacks some. The data show more than 110,000 clones, 6.5% to 8.5% seen once. The sequenced sample consisted of central memory CD4+ T cells from blood. Source of these receptors: a woman in her twenties or thirties in good health.

This chain links TRBV7-3 with TRBJ2-1; 7 bases line up with TRBD2. The CDR3 runs to 16 residues. Germline-derived CDR1 and CDR2 are SGHTA and FQGTGA. V lost 0 bases to trimming and J lost 3 bases; unmatched junction nucleotides: 5. The chain's CDR3 is CASSLTGEGFYNEQFF. The CDR3 DNA is TGTGCCAGCAGCTTAACGGGGGAGGGATTCTACAATGAGCAGTTCTTC.

This clone has just a few counts. The chain employs TRBV6-5 and TRBJ1-4; no firm D call. The germline V gene encodes CDR1 MNHEY and CDR2 SVGAGI. This CDR3 comprises 13 residues. V lost 6 bases and J lost 1, with 6 bases in between. CDR3 in amino acids: CASRARTNEKLFF. DNA for the CDR3: TGTGCCAGCAGGGCCCGAACTAATGAAAAACTGTTTTTT.

The table lists this clone with a few counts. The rearrangement joins TRBV4-3 to TRBJ2-6, with a possible D match to TRBD1 (7 bases). The CDR3 totals 19 residues. The germline CDR1 and CDR2 sequences are LGHNA and YSLEER. V shed 0 bases and J shed 2 bases, with 17 bases lying between them. The DNA of the CDR3 is TGCGCCAGCAGCCAAGATGTGGCCAGGGGGGTCGCTGGGGCCAACGTCCTGACTTTC. Its translation: CASSQDVARGVAGANVLTF.

The chain combines TRBV28 with TRBJ1-4; 9 bases line up with TRBD1. J lost 8 bases, V lost 5 bases, and 9 bases had no gene match. This CDR3 comprises 15 residues. Looked up from germline, CDR1 is MDHEN and CDR2 is SYDVKM. The CDR3 loop reads CASSLPGQGEEKLFF. The CDR3 nucleotides are TGTGCCAGCAGTCTCCCGGGACAGGGAGAAGAAAAACTGTTTTTT.

The chain combines TRBV19 with TRBJ1-1, with D hard to call. Germline V gene lookup returns CDR1 LNHDA and CDR2 SQIVND (reference sequence). The CDR3 is 15 amino acids. V dropped 5 bases and J dropped 0 bases, with 13 bases sitting between them. CDR3 coding DNA: TGTGCCAGTAGTTCTATGGGAGGTATGAACACTGAAGCTTTCTTT. It yields the protein CASSSMGGMNTEAFF. The variable domain in full, with the rest retrieved from reference TRBV19 and TRBJ1-1, is DGGITQSPKYLFRKEGQNVTLSCEQNLNHDAMYWYRQDPGQGLRLIYYSQIVNDFQKGDIAEGYSVSREKKESFPLTVTSAQKNPTAFYLCASSSMGGMNTEAFFGQGTRLTVV.

This clone was seen more than once but under ten times. The V and J genes are TRBV29-1 and TRBJ2-2, with unresolved D. With 7 bases removed from V and 0 bases from J, the gap between germline ends came to 12 bases. CDR1 and CDR2 from the germline V gene are SQVTM and ANQGSEA. The CDR3 length is 14 residues. CDR3 coding DNA: TGCAGCGCCCCCCTTCCGGCGAACACCGGGGAGCTGTTTTTT. Its protein product is CSAPLPANTGELFF.

This clone was counted many times. The junction departs from germline at one end; a sequencing error may be responsible. V gene TRBV14 combines with J gene TRBJ1-1, with 8 bases identical to TRBD1. CDR3 length equals 13 residues. Germline CDR1 and CDR2: SGHDN and FVKESK. CDR3 bases: TGTGCCAGCAGCCAAGATTGGACAGGGACTCCTACCTTT. This codes for CASSQDWTGTPTF.

This clone appeared a few times. The V and J genes are TRBV27 and TRBJ2-6, with D uncertain. Germline loops: CDR1 MNHEY, CDR2 SMNVEV (reference sequence). V lost 5 bases to trimming and J lost 4 bases, with 9 bases between them. The CDR3 has 14 amino acids. This CDR3 is CASSPGTGANVLTF. DNA of the CDR3: TGTGCCAGCAGTCCAGGTACCGGGGCCAACGTCCTGACTTTC.

This clone turned up a few times. This chain joins TRBV7-9 and TRBJ1-1; 8 nucleotides line up with TRBD1. The CDR3 spans 14 residues. The germline V gene has CDR1 SEHNR and CDR2 FQNEAQ (reference sequence). V was pared by 5 bases and J by 4 bases, with 6 bases of the junction left unmatched. The CDR3 reads CASSLGDRGTEAFF. The CDR3 bases are TGTGCCAGCAGCCTAGGAGACAGGGGCACTGAAGCTTTCTTT.

This chain joins TRBV27 and TRBJ2-2; D is unresolved. Germline V gene lookup returns CDR1 MNHEY and CDR2 SMNVEV (reference sequence). The CDR3 runs to 15 residues. Trimming cost V 0 bases and J 3 bases, with 8 bases left between them. The CDR3 is CASSLSRPDTGELFF. The CDR3 nucleotides read TGTGCCAGCAGTTTATCGAGGCCCGACACCGGGGAGCTGTTTTTT.

About this clone: Other DNA sequences in this sample translate to the same CDR3. V usage is TRBV5-1 and J usage is TRBJ2-3; 8 nucleotides agree with TRBD1. There are 15 residues in the CDR3. Germline loops: CDR1 SGHRS, CDR2 YFSETQ. With V trimmed by 0 bases and J by 0 bases, 0 bases remained unmatched. The CDR3 nucleotides read TGCGCCAGCAGCTTGGGACAGGGGAGCACAGATACGCAGTATTTT. It encodes CASSLGQGSTDTQYF.

Here the CDR3 reads CASSWTGGTEAFF. CDR3 nucleotide sequence: TGTGCCAGCAGTTGGACAGGGGGCACTGAAGCTTTCTTT. The chain has TRBV6-5 and TRBJ1-1; 10 positions agree with TRBD1. With 4 bases clipped from V and 4 bases from J, the junction kept 0 bases outside the gene matches. This CDR3 comprises 13 residues. CDR1 is MNHEY and CDR2 is SVGAGI in the germline V gene.

V and J are TRBV28 and TRBJ2-7; 10 bases align to TRBD2. CDR1 is MDHEN, CDR2 SYDVKM, per germline. Losses at the gene ends were 6 bases for V and 2 bases for J; bases not matched to a gene: 7. The CDR3 has 15 amino acids. CDR3 amino acids: CASSSSGRPPYEQYF. Written as DNA, the CDR3 is TGTGCCAGCAGCAGTAGCGGGAGGCCCCCCTACGAGCAGTACTTC.

This chain links TRBV2 with TRBJ1-1, with 7 nucleotides matching TRBD1. J was trimmed by 4 bases and V by 10 bases; bases with no gene match: 6. The CDR3 has 12 residues. The germline V gene encodes CDR1 SNHLY and CDR2 FYNNEI. Written as DNA, the CDR3 is TGTGCCACCCAAGGGGGCGTCACTGAAGCTTTCTTT. It yields the protein CATQGGVTEAFF.